This is a list of T cell receptor beta chains from one sample in a study of cytomegalovirus exposure and HLA in healthy donors. TCRdb keeps only in-frame clones here, not all; method: immunoSEQ multiplex PCR. The data show about 220,000 clones, nearly 80% seen once. What was sequenced was PBMCs. These TCRs come from a male donor in good health and CMV-seronegative. The CDR3 runs from the conserved cysteine through the conserved F or W. D genes are given only for firm matches.

>TRBD1|TRBV27
CASSLSGTALYEQYF
>TRBD1|TRBV6-5
CASGGTGYGYTF
>TRBD2|TRBV6-5
CASSLAGGPNEQYF
>TRBD1|TRBV19
CASSVQGSETQYF
>.|TRBV7-9
CASSLDLGGTNEKLFF
>.|TRBV28
CASSLADTNTGELFF
>.|TRBV28
CASSPLRDFSYNEQFF
>TRBD1|TRBV4-3
CASSFDRGANTGELFF
>.|TRBV4-3
CASSQGEGSREAFF
>.|TRBV5-6
CASSLGLTGDTQYF
>TRBD1|TRBV19
CASSSQIGDRRGNEQFF
>.|TRBV9
CASSVDPGDTEAFF
>TRBD2|TRBV7-9
CSSSGRQSTSSSTDTQYF
>TRBD1|TRBV7-2
CASSSAGTGVHEQYF
>.|TRBV9
CASSVGLGTADSGNTIYF
>.|TRBV5-1
CASSRAGGFQETQYF
>TRBD1|TRBV7-3
CASSADRGEEQYF
>TRBD1|TRBV13
CASSLGRGKRQYF
>TRBD2|TRBV28
CASSLTSGGLVRTGELFF
>.|TRBV19
CASSIGAGFNQPQHF
>.|TRBV5-4
CASSLAGTRGNTIYF
>TRBD1|TRBV25-1
CASSEYSGGYGYTF
>TRBD1|TRBV6-5
CASSYLTTGGTDTQYF
>.|TRBV7-3
CASSSSRAPGELFF
>TRBD2|TRBV6-6
CASSSRLAAYEQYF